The source of this TCR beta chain is a study of blood T cells in healthy people across ages. Study-wide context: Every two T cells gave about one barcoded beta molecule via template switching. Study-level findings and limits: It was held that diversity estimates obtained from one million T cells represented underestimates. Donors of long life had a larger count of naive CD4+ cells and greater diversity than aged donors.

The second PCR ran roughly 7 to 11 cycles with a sample-barcoded 5' primer and J-beta primers. TCRdb processed the 5' RACE reads anew with MiXCR; each CDR3 protein has one entry. Of some 800,000 distinct CDR3 sequences in the sample, under 45% are singletons; the top ten hold about 19%. This clonotype was counted a few times. Its cognate antigen is unknown. Looked up from germline, CDR1 is MNHEY and CDR2 is SVGAGI. The CDR3 has 14 amino acids. The source of this sequence is a man aged 60-69 years in good health. The sequencing input was blood. J is TRBJ2-4 and V is TRBV6-5; possibly TRBD1 or TRBD2 for D (5 bases each). The better agreement between TRBJ2-7 and the DNA end casts doubt on the J call. The CDR3 loop reads CASSRGVVSDEQYF. In DNA, the CDR3 is TGTGCCAGCAGTCGAGGGGTGGTTTCGGACGAGCAGTACTTC.